This entry lists 22 T cell receptor beta chains sequenced from one sample in a study of T cell repertoires in cytomegalovirus infection (dated by TCRdb to between 2017 and 2020). Instrument on record: Illumina HiSeq 1500. The public reads were run again by TCRdb, first through fastp at Q25 and then through MiXCR, and only productive beta chains were kept. Each CDR3 protein gets just one entry, which takes the most common genes and DNA from the rows behind it. In this sample the table shows fewer than 700,000 distinct CDR3 sequences, 20% to 25% of which occur a single time. Jointly, the top ten make up less than 10% of the sample. The sequenced sample was CD8+ T cells from PBMCs. The receptor set was obtained from a human donor in good health (CMV status not recorded). Some clones in this sample may be carry-over from other donors' samples.

This chain joins TRBV2 and TRBJ1-1; 10 bases agree with TRBD1. The germline CDR1 and CDR2 sequences are SNHLY and FYNNEI. This CDR3 has 13 residues. The V gene end was trimmed by 8 bases and the J gene end by 4 bases; junction bases not matched to a gene: 4. Here the CDR3 reads CASVGQGVTEAFF. The CDR3 DNA reads TGTGCCAGCGTCGGACAGGGGGTCACTGAAGCTTTCTTT.

This clonotype was picked up many times. The rearrangement links TRBV7-2 to TRBJ1-5; no clear D gene. CDR1 and CDR2 from the germline V gene are SGHTA and FQGNSA. The length of the CDR3 is 16 residues. V was trimmed by 0 bases and J by 0 bases, leaving 9 bases between them. The CDR3 sequence: CASSLAAGSSNQPQHF. The CDR3 DNA reads TGTGCCAGCAGCTTAGCAGCAGGATCTAGCAATCAGCCCCAGCATTTT.

The CDR3 reads CASSPDRGAQPQHF. CDR3 bases: TGCGCCAGCAGCCCCGACAGGGGAGCTCAGCCCCAGCATTTT. The genes are TRBV4-3 and TRBJ1-5; the match to TRBD1 covers 8 bases. Germline V lookup: CDR1 LGHNA, CDR2 YSLEER. With 4 bases clipped from V and 6 bases from J, the junction kept 5 bases outside the gene matches. The CDR3 is 14 residues long.

This clonotype has just a few counts. The genes are TRBV28 and TRBJ2-1; D remains ambiguous. V gave up 3 bases and J gave up 0 bases, with 12 bases separating them. This CDR3 has 16 amino acids. Germline assignment: CDR1 MDHEN and CDR2 SYDVKM. Written as DNA, the CDR3 is TGTGCCAGCAGTTTTGAAGCGTATAGCTCCTACAATGAGCAGTTCTTC. Its protein product is CASSFEAYSSYNEQFF.

The table lists this clonotype with a count of one. The rearrangement uses TRBV10-3 and TRBJ2-3; D not resolved. Germline values: CDR1 ENHRY, CDR2 SYGVKD. Trimming stripped 2 bases from V and 1 base from J, with 19 bases between. This CDR3 is built from 18 residues. The CDR3, as DNA: TGTGCCATCAGTGAGGAACAGTACGACCCGACGGGCACAGATACGCAGTATTTT. It encodes CAISEEQYDPTGTDTQYF.

This chain uses TRBV29-1 with TRBJ2-3; 12 nucleotides match TRBD2. Germline loops: CDR1 SQVTM, CDR2 ANQGSEA. The CDR3 consists of 15 residues. V lost 7 bases, J lost 6 bases, and 11 bases stayed unmatched. CDR3 coding DNA: TGCAGCGCCTCGCCTAGCGGGGGGGCGTCGGATACGCAGTATTTT. Translating it yields CSASPSGGASDTQYF.

This chain uses TRBV2 with TRBJ2-1, with TRBD2 as a possible D gene (5 bases). This CDR3 has 17 amino acids. Germline V lookup: CDR1 SNHLY, CDR2 FYNNEI. The germline V and J ends were trimmed by 1 base and 4 bases, with 17 bases remaining between them. CDR3 sequence reads: CASSEGVGLALYNEQFF. The CDR3 coding sequence is TGTGCCAGCAGTGAAGGGGTTGGGCTAGCCCTATACAATGAGCAGTTCTTC.

This clonotype turned up a few times. This sequence joins TRBV7-9 and TRBJ1-2; a possible D gene is TRBD1 (5 bases). The germline V gene encodes CDR1 SEHNR and CDR2 FQNEAQ (reference sequence). The germline V and J ends were trimmed by 5 bases and 4 bases, with 11 bases remaining between them. There are 13 residues in the CDR3. The CDR3 DNA reads TGTGCCAGCAGCGTGGACATGTTCTATGGCTACACCTTC. Translating gives CASSVDMFYGYTF.

In the case of this clonotype: A read error may explain this, as a much larger clone is one base away. This chain uses TRBV7-4 with TRBJ1-2; D remains unclear. This CDR3 spans 14 amino acids. Trimming left V 7 bases short and J 2 bases short, with 14 bases between. CDR1 SGHVT and CDR2 SQSDAQ come from the germline V gene. The CDR3 region has the DNA TGTGCCAGCAACCATACAAGTGGAAACTATGGCTACACCTTC. Residues: CASNHTSGNYGYTF.

The chain uses TRBV28 and TRBJ2-1, with D possibly matching TRBD2 (6 bases). From germline, CDR1 is MDHEN and CDR2 SYDVKM. Trimming removed 2 bases from V and 2 bases from J, with 13 bases in between. The CDR3 sequence is 16 residues long. DNA of the CDR3: TGTGCCAGCAGTTTACCTGCGACGGGAGCCTACAATGAGCAGTTCTTC. It codes for CASSLPATGAYNEQFF. The full variable domain, rest sourced from reference TRBV28 and TRBJ2-1, is DVKVTQSSRYLVKRTGEKVFLECVQDMDHENMFWYRQDPGLGLRLIYFSYDVKMKEKGDIPEGYSVSREKKERFSLILESASTNQTSMYLCASSLPATGAYNEQFFGPGTRLTVL.

This clonotype has only a few counts. V gene TRBV15 combines with J gene TRBJ1-1, with D perhaps TRBD1 (5 bases). This CDR3 contains 19 residues. V lost 7 bases and J 1 base, leaving 28 bases between the germline ends. CDR1 is LNHNV and CDR2 is YYDKDF in the germline V gene (reference sequence). The CDR3 nucleotides read TGTGCCACCACCCAGACTGGAGACCAGGGACTAACTCGGAACACTGAAGCTTTCTTT. This sequence encodes CATTQTGDQGLTRNTEAFF.

The chain is built from TRBV20-1 and TRBJ1-1, with 7 bases that match TRBD1. The germline gives CDR1 DFQATT, CDR2 SNEGSKA (reference sequence). V dropped 0 bases and J dropped 3; count of bases not matched to a gene: 4. This CDR3 has 14 residues. The CDR3 DNA is TGCAGTGCTAGAGATCCGGACAGGTACACTGAAGCTTTCTTT. It yields the protein CSARDPDRYTEAFF.

This clonotype has a handful of counts. The chain carries TRBV6-5 and TRBJ1-5, with 9 nucleotides matching TRBD1. This CDR3 contains 16 residues. CDR1 and CDR2 from the germline V gene are MNHEY and SVGAGI. V lost 8 bases and J lost 5; bases outside the gene matches: 13. DNA of the CDR3: TGTGCCAGCGGAACAGGGGGCCGTACCAGGGATCAGCCCCAGCATTTT. The encoded protein is CASGTGGRTRDQPQHF.

V is TRBV7-8 and J is TRBJ2-3; D is unclear. CDR1 is SGHVS and CDR2 is FQNEAQ in the germline V gene. Trimming removed 1 base at V and 1 base at J, with 9 bases between. CDR3 size: 15 residues. In DNA form, the CDR3 reads TGTGCCAGCAGCTTAGTCCCCCGGGGCACAGATACGCAGTATTTT. This gives the protein CASSLVPRGTDTQYF.

This clonotype was detected many times. This rearrangement joins TRBV25-1 to TRBJ1-1; D uncertain. The V and J ends lost 2 bases and 1 base respectively, with 8 bases between them. The CDR3 has 14 residues. Germline V gene data show CDR1 as MGHDK and CDR2 as SYGVNS. The DNA of the CDR3 is TGTGCCAGCAGTGAAAGATCAGGGAACACTGAAGCTTTCTTT. Translation gives CASSERSGNTEAFF.

This clonotype has more than one count but fewer than ten. The V call is TRBV14, the J call TRBJ2-2; D not resolved. V lost 4 bases and J 5 bases, leaving 8 bases between the germline ends. CDR3 length: 13 residues. Per germline, CDR1 SGHDN and CDR2 FVKESK. The CDR3 nucleotides are TGTGCCAGCAGCCCGCAGCCAACCGGGGAGCTGTTTTTT. Its translation: CASSPQPTGELFF.

The genes are TRBV10-1 and TRBJ2-7; D is unclear. This CDR3 comprises 12 residues. In germline, CDR1 is WNHNN, CDR2 SYGVQD (reference sequence). Trimming took off 3 bases at V and 2 bases at J, with 5 bases between the two ends. The CDR3 spells CASSDFAYEQYF. The CDR3 DNA follows: TGCGCCAGCAGTGATTTTGCCTACGAGCAGTACTTC.

V usage is TRBV6-5 and J usage is TRBJ1-5, with D possibly being TRBD1 (5 bases). Per germline, CDR1 MNHEY and CDR2 SVGAGI. Trimming pared 7 bases from V and 2 bases from J, leaving 18 bases between. The CDR3 is 16 amino acids. DNA of the CDR3: TGTGCCAGCAATCCAGGCCTAAGGGGTGGCAATCAGCCCCAGCATTTT. This translates into CASNPGLRGGNQPQHF.

This clonotype was observed at least ten times. J is TRBJ1-1 and V is TRBV7-9; 8 bases are shared with TRBD1. Germline-derived CDR1 and CDR2 are SEHNR and FQNEAQ (reference sequence). The V segment lost 6 bases and the J segment 1 base; nucleotides outside the gene matches: 10. The CDR3 length is 16 residues. The CDR3 loop reads CASRAAGGIGNTEAFF. In nucleotides, the CDR3 is TGTGCCAGCAGGGCGGCAGGGGGCATTGGGAACACTGAAGCTTTCTTT.

The chain couples TRBV14 to TRBJ2-3; D might be TRBD1 (6 bases). The CDR3 runs to 14 residues. V lost 6 bases and J 3 bases, leaving 13 bases between the germline ends. CDR1 and CDR2 from the germline V gene are SGHDN and FVKESK. The CDR3 loop is CASRKSGDTDTQYF. CDR3 nucleotides: TGTGCCAGCAGGAAATCAGGGGATACAGATACGCAGTATTTT.

This clonotype showed up just a few times. V and J are TRBV20-1 and TRBJ2-7; possibly TRBD1 for D (6 bases). CDR1 is DFQATT, CDR2 SNEGSKA, per germline (reference sequence). V was shortened by 4 bases and J by 3 bases, with 13 bases between the two germline ends. CDR3 length: 13 residues. The CDR3 nucleotides read TGCAGTGCTATGGGGCAGGGGTACTACGAGCAGTACTTC. This translates into CSAMGQGYYEQYF.

The chain carries TRBV20-1 and TRBJ2-7, with TRBD1 identical over 7 bases. CDR3 size: 13 residues. Germline V gene data show CDR1 as DFQATT and CDR2 as SNEGSKA (reference sequence). The J segment lost 3 bases and the V segment lost 6 bases, leaving 8 bases of the junction unmatched. The DNA of the CDR3 is TGCAGTGCATTGACAGGGAAAGACTACGAGCAGTACTTC. Its protein product is CSALTGKDYEQYF.